A single sample is the source of the 28 T cell receptor beta chains below, sequenced in a study of cytomegalovirus exposure and HLA in healthy donors. This PCR relied on a set of 60 Vbeta primers and 13 Jbeta primers. Using immunoSEQ multiplex PCR, the repertoire was profiled, and TCRdb retains in-frame clones only, with some absent. The table has 110,000 or so clones, 80% seen once. The sequenced sample was PBMCs. The receptors shown here come from a man in his thirties or forties in good health and CMV-seropositive.

V is TRBV4-1 and J is TRBJ2-3, with 8 bases identical to TRBD2. The CDR3 runs to 16 residues. In germline, CDR1 is MGHRA, CDR2 YSYEKL. J was trimmed by 6 bases and V by 0 bases; bases with no gene match: 8. CDR3 loop: CASSQDPSGGADTQYF. In DNA, the CDR3 is TGCGCCAGCAGCCAAGATCCTTCCGGGGGGGCGGATACGCAGTATTTT.

V and J are TRBV5-1 and TRBJ1-1; perhaps TRBD1 as D (6 bases). The CDR3 is 15 amino acids. Deletions cut 0 bases from V and 5 bases from J, with 14 bases between. Per the germline V gene, CDR1 is SGHRS and CDR2 is YFSETQ. DNA of the CDR3: TGCGCCAGCAGCTTGGTCCCGGAGGGGGGGACTGAAGCTTTCTTT. Its translation: CASSLVPEGGTEAFF.

This chain links TRBV5-3 with TRBJ2-2; D is possibly TRBD1 (6 bases). TRBV5-3 is an ORF, with its function uncertain. V was pared by 3 bases and J by 0 bases, with 12 bases between. The CDR3 is 16 amino acids. Here the CDR3 reads CARSSPGTPNTGELFF. In DNA, the CDR3 is TGTGCCAGAAGCTCCCCCGGGACACCGAACACCGGGGAGCTGTTTTTT.

The chain links TRBV5-4 to TRBJ2-1, with D perhaps TRBD2 (6 bases). V was shortened by 6 bases and J by 0 bases, with 7 bases between the two germline ends. The V gene's germline CDR1 is SGHNT and CDR2 YYREEE (reference sequence). This CDR3 region has 13 residues. CDR3 nucleotides: TGTGCCAGCACCGGGAGCTCCTACAATGAGCAGTTCTTC. The encoded protein is CASTGSSYNEQFF.

This chain joins TRBV6-1 and TRBJ1-1; 7 bases match TRBD1. Per the germline V gene, CDR1 is MNHNS and CDR2 is SASEGT. The junction had 1 base not matched to a gene; V was cut back by 3 bases and J by 0 bases. This CDR3 has 14 amino acids. CDR3 residues: CASSDRGMNTEAFF. The CDR3 coding sequence is TGTGCCAGCAGTGACAGGGGGATGAACACTGAAGCTTTCTTT.

This chain uses TRBV28 with TRBJ2-4; possibly TRBD1 for D (6 bases). From germline, CDR1 is MDHEN and CDR2 SYDVKM. The CDR3 sequence is 12 residues long. Trimming took 3 bases from V and 11 from J, leaving 11 bases between them. The CDR3 DNA follows: TGTGCCAGCAGTTTGGGACACGGATTTCAGTACTTC. This gives the protein CASSLGHGFQYF.

The V gene is TRBV20-1, the J gene TRBJ1-2, with D tentatively TRBD1 (5 bases). V lost 7 bases and J 14 bases, leaving 11 bases between the germline ends. The CDR3 has 8 residues. Germline V gene data show CDR1 as DFQATT and CDR2 as SNEGSKA (reference sequence). The CDR3 DNA reads as TGCAGTGTGCAGGGCCGGACCTTC. It encodes CSVQGRTF.

The chain is built from TRBV6-4 and TRBJ2-3; unclear D gene. Germline loops: CDR1 MRHNA, CDR2 SNTAGT. The CDR3 spans 13 residues. V shed 5 bases and J shed 5 bases, with 11 bases lying between them. CDR3 sequence reads: CASSYTEEDTQYF. CDR3 nucleotides: TGTGCCAGCAGTTATACTGAAGAAGATACGCAGTATTTT.

The gene calls are TRBV7-8 and TRBJ2-5; 8 positions agree with TRBD2. CDR3 length: 17 amino acids. CDR1 is SGHVS and CDR2 is FQNEAQ in the germline V gene. The V gene end was trimmed by 3 bases and the J gene end by 3 bases; junction bases not matched to a gene: 12. The CDR3 is CASSFSIPGGGKETQYF. Written as DNA, the CDR3 is TGTGCCAGCAGCTTTAGCATTCCCGGGGGGGGGAAAGAGACCCAGTACTTC.

This clone was seen a handful of times. The chain employs TRBV5-1 and TRBJ2-3, with TRBD2 matching over 12 bases. V shed 4 bases, J shed 2 bases, and the junction held 11 bases outside the gene matches. CDR1 and CDR2 (germline): SGHRS, YFSETQ. This CDR3 contains 18 residues. The CDR3 sequence: CASSATTSGGPYTDTQYF. The DNA for the CDR3 is TGCGCCAGCAGCGCCACGACTAGCGGGGGCCCCTACACAGATACGCAGTATTTT.

This clone was detected once. CDR3 nucleotide sequence: TGTGCCAGCTCACCACCGACCGGACAGGGCCTGTGGGAGCAGTACTTC. It codes for CASSPPTGQGLWEQYF. The V call is TRBV18, the J call TRBJ2-7, with 8 bases that match TRBD1. CDR1 and CDR2 (germline): KGHSH, LQKENI. V trimming: 0 bases; J trimming: 7 bases; junction bases outside the gene matches: 11. The CDR3 is 16 amino acids.

The genes are TRBV18 and TRBJ1-4; 10 bases align to TRBD1. Germline-derived CDR1 and CDR2 are KGHSH and LQKENI. V dropped 2 bases and J dropped 5; count of bases not matched to a gene: 2. CDR3 length: 15 residues. CDR3 sequence reads: CASSPEGQGNEKLFF. The CDR3 coding sequence is TGTGCCAGCTCACCAGAGGGACAGGGGAATGAAAAACTGTTTTTT.

The chain carries TRBV7-9 and TRBJ2-5, with TRBD2 matching over 10 bases. Germline-derived CDR1 and CDR2 are SEHNR and FQNEAQ (reference sequence). After removal of 5 bases from V and 5 bases from J, the junction contained 2 bases not matched to a gene. CDR3 size: 13 residues. The CDR3 bases are TGTGCCAGCAGCCCGGGACTAGCGGAGACCCAGTACTTC. It is translated as CASSPGLAETQYF. Supplemented by reference TRBV7-9 and TRBJ2-5, the full variable domain reads DTGVSQNPRHKITKRGQNVTFRCDPISEHNRLYWYRQTLGQGPEFLTYFQNEAQLEKSRLLSDRFSAERPKGSFSTLEIQRTEQGDSAMYLCASSPGLAETQYFGPGTRLLVL.

J is TRBJ1-1 and V is TRBV4-3, with TRBD1 identical over 7 bases. The germline V gene has CDR1 LGHNA and CDR2 YSLEER. The V segment lost 0 bases and the J segment 3 bases; nucleotides outside the gene matches: 4. This CDR3 has 15 residues. The CDR3 DNA is TGCGCCAGCAGCCAAGATGCCGACAGGGACACTGAAGCTTTCTTT. This encodes CASSQDADRDTEAFF.

The rearrangement uses TRBV2 and TRBJ2-5; the match to TRBD2 covers 13 bases. The CDR3 is 15 amino acids. Germline lookup yields CDR1 SNHLY and CDR2 FYNNEI. The junction had 8 bases not matched to a gene; V was cut back by 6 bases and J by 7 bases. The CDR3 is CASSPTSGGEGTQYF. CDR3 nucleotides: TGTGCCAGCAGCCCCACTAGCGGGGGGGAGGGGACCCAGTACTTC. Full variable domain (outside the CDR3, taken from reference TRBV2 and TRBJ2-5): EPEVTQTPSHQVTQMGQEVILRCVPISNHLYFYWYRQILGQKVEFLVSFYNNEISEKSEIFDDQFSVERPDGSNFTLKIRSTKLEDSAMYFCASSPTSGGEGTQYFGPGTRLLVL.

V gene TRBV7-6 combines with J gene TRBJ2-5; 8 bases are shared with TRBD1. The end of the DNA aligns better with TRBJ2-7, so the J call may be wrong. CDR3 length: 16 residues. The germline gives CDR1 SGHVS, CDR2 FNYEAQ. The CDR3 here is CASSPTTGAETYEQYF. For the CDR3, the DNA is TGTGCCAGCAGCCCGACGACAGGGGCAGAAACCTACGAGCAGTACTTC.

The genes are TRBV18 and TRBJ2-6; no reliable D call. In germline, CDR1 is KGHSH, CDR2 LQKENI. CDR3 length: 15 residues. V was shortened by 6 bases and J by 0 bases, with 9 bases between the two germline ends. CDR3 sequence: CASSSTPSGANVLTF. The CDR3 DNA follows: TGTGCCAGCTCGAGCACCCCCTCTGGGGCCAACGTCCTGACTTTC.

The chain carries TRBV5-1 and TRBJ1-6; no clear D. CDR3 length: 18 amino acids. CDR1 and CDR2 (germline): SGHRS, YFSETQ. Trimming took 0 bases from V and 0 from J, leaving 13 bases between them. The CDR3 nucleotides are TGCGCCAGCAGCTTGGTTCCTGCGGGAGGCTCCTATAATTCACCCCTCCACTTT. Translated, it gives CASSLVPAGGSYNSPLHF.

The chain combines TRBV5-1 with TRBJ2-7; 10 nucleotides align to TRBD2. This CDR3 is 17 amino acids long. Trimming removed 4 bases from V and 2 bases from J; junction bases left unmatched: 12. CDR1 and CDR2 (germline): SGHRS, YFSETQ. The CDR3 sequence: CASSPGVAGGPPYEQYF. The CDR3 coding sequence is TGCGCCAGCAGCCCCGGGGTAGCGGGGGGCCCACCCTACGAGCAGTACTTC.

This clone was recorded a few times. The chain recombines TRBV2 with TRBJ2-7; possibly TRBD2 for D (7 bases). The length of the CDR3 is 15 residues. Germline-derived CDR1 and CDR2 are SNHLY and FYNNEI. The V gene lost 3 bases and the J gene lost 1 base, with 13 bases spanning the gap. The CDR3: CASSDAAGASYEQYF. CDR3 DNA: TGTGCCAGCAGTGATGCTGCGGGGGCTTCCTACGAGCAGTACTTC. Full variable domain (remainder filled in from reference TRBV2 and TRBJ2-7): EPEVTQTPSHQVTQMGQEVILRCVPISNHLYFYWYRQILGQKVEFLVSFYNNEISEKSEIFDDQFSVERPDGSNFTLKIRSTKLEDSAMYFCASSDAAGASYEQYFGPGTRLTVT.

The rearrangement uses TRBV7-9 and TRBJ1-6, with D perhaps matching TRBD1 (5 bases). The CDR3 extends over 15 amino acids. Trimming left V 5 bases short and J 14 bases short, with 22 bases between. CDR1 and CDR2 (germline): SEHNR, FQNEAQ (reference sequence). The CDR3 region is CASSPGGSPTGALHF. The CDR3 DNA reads as TGTGCCAGCAGCCCGGGGGGTTCCCCGACGGGGGCCCTCCACTTT.

V is TRBV13 and J is TRBJ2-5; D might be TRBD2 (5 bases). The CDR3 length is 14 residues. CDR1 and CDR2 from the germline V gene are PRHDT and FYEKMQ (reference sequence). Trimming shortened V by 4 bases and J by 3 bases, and 12 bases separated the two germline ends. The CDR3 sequence: CASSSLAGEETQYF. The DNA for the CDR3 is TGTGCCAGCAGCTCCCTAGCCGGGGAAGAGACCCAGTACTTC.

The CDR3 sequence: CASSPPGGSYNEQFF. CDR3 nucleotide sequence: TGTGCCAGCAGCCCGCCGGGGGGCTCCTACAATGAGCAGTTCTTC. V and J are TRBV7-9 and TRBJ2-1, with 7 positions matching TRBD2. The junction had 4 bases not matched to a gene; V was cut back by 5 bases and J by 0 bases. Germline CDR1 reads SEHNR; CDR2 reads FQNEAQ (reference sequence). This CDR3 region has 15 residues.

This clone was seen more than once but under ten times. The CDR3: CASSSGKGKAFF. The CDR3 DNA is TGCGCCAGCAGTTCAGGGAAGGGTAAAGCTTTCTTT. V gene TRBV10-1 combines with J gene TRBJ1-1; maybe TRBD1 (5 bases). Trimming removed 5 bases from V and 9 bases from J, with 13 bases in between. CDR1 WNHNN and CDR2 SYGVQD come from the germline V gene (reference sequence). CDR3 length equals 12 residues.

The rearrangement links TRBV5-1 to TRBJ1-5; maybe TRBD1 (6 bases). This CDR3 region has 15 residues. Per germline, CDR1 SGHRS and CDR2 YFSETQ. V was shortened by 0 bases and J by 4 bases, with 11 bases between the two germline ends. The CDR3 sequence: CASSLVWGQNQPQHF. Here the CDR3 DNA reads TGCGCCAGCAGCTTGGTATGGGGGCAGAATCAGCCCCAGCATTTT. The whole variable domain, filled in from reference TRBV5-1 and TRBJ1-5, reads KAGVTQTPRYLIKTRGQQVTLSCSPISGHRSVSWYQQTPGQGLQFLFEYFSETQRNKGNFPGRFSGRQFSNSRSEMNVSTLELGDSALYLCASSLVWGQNQPQHFGDGTRLSIL.

The chain combines TRBV4-2 with TRBJ2-3; the D gene is possibly TRBD1 (6 bases). This CDR3 contains 16 residues. In germline, CDR1 is LGHNA, CDR2 YNFKEQ. V lost 0 bases to trimming and J lost 1 base, with 11 bases between them. For the CDR3, the DNA is TGTGCCAGCAGCCAAGATCAGGGGAGCGGCACAGATACGCAGTATTTT. This encodes CASSQDQGSGTDTQYF.

There are a few counts of this clone. Since a much larger clone is just one base distant, this may be a read error. The chain employs TRBV6-1 and TRBJ2-3; 9 nucleotides match TRBD1. CDR1 and CDR2 (germline): MNHNS, SASEGT. The V and J ends lost 1 base and 4 bases, in that order; junction bases with no gene match: 0. The CDR3 spans 14 residues. The CDR3 DNA reads TGTGCCAGCAGTGAAGGACAGGGGGCAGATACGCAGTATTTT. This translates into CASSEGQGADTQYF.

The chain links TRBV30 to TRBJ1-6; a possible D gene is TRBD1 (6 bases). The CDR3 spans 15 residues. V was shortened by 2 bases and J by 7 bases, with 15 bases between the two germline ends. Germline CDR1 and CDR2: GTSNPN and SVGIG (reference sequence). The CDR3 DNA follows: TGTGCCTGGAGTTACTACGACAGGATAAATTCACCCCTCCACTTT. This codes for CAWSYYDRINSPLHF.